This TCR beta chain was identified in a study of shared clonotypes between healthy human individuals. Study-level results: For naive CD4 cells, 5% to 6.5% of clonotypes were shared across a few donors. Sampling covered nothing but blood. Tissue TCR repertoires likely differ from those found in blood. It was the non-shared clonotypes that had lower generation probabilities than clonotypes shared by all four donors.

Researchers partitioned CD4+ cells into CD45RA+ naive and CD45RA-negative memory subsets. V was clipped by 4 bases and J by 2 bases, with 5 bases between them. This CDR3 contains 12 residues. Germline assignment: CDR1 SEHNR and CDR2 FQNEAQ (reference sequence). A remark on this clone: The antigen is not known.

Data came from immunoSEQ multiplex PCR; TCRdb stores just in-frame clones and leaves some out. The sample consists of 2 million to 3 million clones, more than 90% of them appearing once. J is TRBJ1-2 and V is TRBV7-9; D call uncertain. The receptor comes from a man younger than 30 in good health. Sequenced: naive CD4+ T cells sorted from blood. Noted subset: CD45RA+ positively selected. CDR3 in amino acids: CASSYANYGYTF. CDR3 nucleotides: TGTGCCAGCAGCTACGCGAACTATGGCTACACCTTC.